This TCR beta chain was recovered during a study of shared clonotypes between healthy human individuals. General observations from the study: Represented diversity (both genetic and exposure-history) was limited by the small number of donors. How much donors shared clonotypes was expected to be affected by sequencing depth.

Several immunoSEQ plates held equal portions of the genomic DNA taken from each subset. In the original processing: Owing to the provision of junction-only sequences devoid of quality scores by immunoSEQ, filtering differed. Profiling relied on immunoSEQ multiplex PCR, and the TCRdb table lists in-frame clones only, not all of them. Clone size and V and J calls were adopted from that table, with D and trimming inferred from the DNA. The sample carries a few million clones, 85% to 95% recorded once. Concerning this clone: As yet, its antigen is unknown.

With 0 bases removed from V and 4 bases from J, the gap between germline ends came to 9 bases. Germline lookup yields CDR1 MRHNA and CDR2 SNTAGT. CDR3 length: 14 residues. The chain couples TRBV6-4 to TRBJ1-2; no clear D gene. Sequencing was carried out using naive CD4+ T cells from PBMCs. Subset specified: CD45RA+ positively selected. The TCR was taken from a man between 18 and 35 years old in good health. Some clones in this sample may be carry-over from other donors' samples. DNA of the CDR3: TGTGCCAGCAGTGACTCCGGGCTAGGCTATGGCTACACCTTC. This codes for CASSDSGLGYGYTF.